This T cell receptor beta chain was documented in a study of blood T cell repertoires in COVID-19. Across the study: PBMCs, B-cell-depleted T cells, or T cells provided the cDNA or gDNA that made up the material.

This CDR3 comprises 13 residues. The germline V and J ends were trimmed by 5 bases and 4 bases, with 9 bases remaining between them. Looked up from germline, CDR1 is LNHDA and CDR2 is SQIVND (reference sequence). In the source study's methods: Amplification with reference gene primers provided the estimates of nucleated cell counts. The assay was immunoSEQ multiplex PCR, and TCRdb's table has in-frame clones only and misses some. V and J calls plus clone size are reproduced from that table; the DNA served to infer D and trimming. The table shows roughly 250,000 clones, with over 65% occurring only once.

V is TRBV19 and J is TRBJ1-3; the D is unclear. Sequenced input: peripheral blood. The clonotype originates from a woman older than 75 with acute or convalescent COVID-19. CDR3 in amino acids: CASSQQNGNTIYF. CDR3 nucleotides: TGTGCCAGTAGTCAACAGAACGGAAACACCATATATTTT.